In this sample, the clone carrying this TCR beta chain turned up many times. Its specificity is unknown. This entry is derived from a study of T cell repertoires in cytomegalovirus infection. Background on the study: Public signatures in TCR beta pointed to CMV infection and matching HLA type.

Study-level results: Totalled public TCR beta family frequency picked out people who carried CMV plus the relevant HLA.

TCRdb reanalysed the reads using MiXCR and keeps one entry per CDR3 protein. The sample records roughly 760,000 distinct CDR3 sequences, roughly a third being singletons. The specimen sequenced was PBMCs. The sequence was obtained from a human donor in good health (CMV status not recorded). Some clones in this sample may be carry-over from other donors' samples.

CDR3 DNA: TGTGCCAGCAGCCTACCCCCTCGGGGGGGGGATACGCAGTATTTT. Encoded protein: CASSLPPRGGDTQYF. This chain joins TRBV7-9 and TRBJ2-3, with TRBD2 matching over 8 bases. The CDR3 covers 15 residues. Germline values: CDR1 SEHNR, CDR2 FQNEAQ (reference sequence). With 5 bases clipped from V and 6 bases from J, the junction kept 10 bases outside the gene matches.